This entry lists 20 T cell receptor beta chains sequenced from one sample in a study of blood T cells in healthy people across ages (dated by TCRdb to about 2015). Library construction relied on 5' RACE. The sequencer was an Illumina HiSeq 2500. A second PCR of 7 to 11 cycles was performed with a sample-barcoded 5' primer and a J-beta primer mix. TCRdb passed the public sequencing reads through fastp at Q25 and MiXCR, retaining productive beta sequences. CDR3 protein sequences are deduplicated, and each keeps its most common genes and DNA. Across this sample there are about 620,000 distinct CDR3 sequences, with 45% to 60% seen only once. Clones ranked in the top ten supply about 14% of the sample. Sequenced material: blood. These receptors came from a woman at least 80 years old in good health.

This clonotype was counted many times. This rearrangement joins TRBV29-1 to TRBJ2-1, with 8 positions matching TRBD2. The CDR3 has 12 residues. Germline CDR1 is SQVTM and CDR2 is ANQGSEA. V lost 4 bases and J lost 4; bases outside the gene matches: 0. The CDR3 DNA reads TGCAGCGTTGTAGCGGGGTACAATGAGCAGTTCTTC. Its translation is CSVVAGYNEQFF.

This clonotype was seen more than once but under ten times. The rearrangement joins TRBV2 to TRBJ1-2, with a weak D call TRBD1 (5 bases). V dropped 3 bases and J dropped 0 bases, with 11 bases sitting between them. Looked up from germline, CDR1 is SNHLY and CDR2 is FYNNEI. The CDR3 spans 15 residues. For the CDR3, the DNA is TGTGCCAGCAGTGAGTCGACAGTGCCTAACTATGGCTACACCTTC. Translation: CASSESTVPNYGYTF.

About this clonotype: A much larger clone is a single base away; this may be a read error. The V and J genes are TRBV12-3 or TRBV12-4 and TRBJ2-5; 7 bases agree with TRBD1. This CDR3 spans 14 amino acids. V dropped 8 bases and J dropped 2; count of bases not matched to a gene: 8. The CDR3, as DNA: TGTGCCAGCGGCCGGGACAGCAATCAAGAGACCCAGTACTTC. It translates to CASGRDSNQETQYF.

This chain links TRBV7-9 with TRBJ1-4, with D possibly being TRBD1 (5 bases). The V end lost 0 bases, the J end lost 4 bases, and 12 bases lay between the germline ends. Germline lookup yields CDR1 SEHNR and CDR2 FQNEAQ (reference sequence). This CDR3 comprises 16 residues. The CDR3 coding sequence is TGTGCCAGCAGCTTAGCGCTGGGGACGGATAATGAAAAACTGTTTTTT. Protein: CASSLALGTDNEKLFF.

The table lists this clonotype with a few counts. The rearrangement links TRBV5-1 to TRBJ1-1; no definite D call. The V end lost 4 bases, the J end lost 0 bases, and 13 bases lay between the germline ends. Germline lookup yields CDR1 SGHRS and CDR2 YFSETQ. This CDR3 has 15 amino acids. This CDR3 reads CASSPIGRMNTEAFF. DNA of the CDR3: TGCGCCAGCAGCCCCATCGGACGGATGAACACTGAAGCTTTCTTT.

This clonotype occurred a few times. Here the CDR3 DNA reads TGCAGTGCTAGAGCGGGGCCTGGTGAAAAACTGTTTTTT. Residues: CSARAGPGEKLFF. The chain links TRBV20-1 to TRBJ1-4; tentative D call: TRBD1 (5 bases). This CDR3 contains 13 residues. Germline V CDR1 and CDR2: DFQATT, SNEGSKA (reference sequence). V was cut by 1 base and J by 7 bases, with 10 bases left in between.

The V gene is TRBV4-2, the J gene TRBJ1-5; 10 nucleotides agree with TRBD1. Losses at the gene ends were 4 bases for V and 9 bases for J; bases not matched to a gene: 21. The CDR3 runs to 19 residues. CDR1 and CDR2 from the germline V gene are LGHNA and YNFKEQ. The CDR3 nucleotides are TGTGCCAGCAGCCCGAAGCCTTATACCGGGACAGGGGATATGTGGCCCCAGCATTTT. Translating gives CASSPKPYTGTGDMWPQHF.

The gene calls are TRBV6-5 and TRBJ2-3, with 8 bases aligning to TRBD2. The germline gives CDR1 MNHEY, CDR2 SVGAGI. The length of the CDR3 is 16 residues. The trim removed 7 bases at V and 2 bases at J, leaving 11 bases unmatched. CDR3 amino acids: CASTTLAGSLTDTQYF. The CDR3 nucleotides are TGTGCCAGCACCACCTTAGCGGGGTCTCTCACAGATACGCAGTATTTT.

This chain connects TRBV27 to TRBJ1-1; D may be TRBD1 (6 bases). With 6 bases removed from V and 3 bases from J, the gap between germline ends came to 17 bases. The CDR3 extends over 15 amino acids. Germline values: CDR1 MNHEY, CDR2 SMNVEV (reference sequence). The CDR3 DNA reads as TGTGCCAGCAGGGAGTTGGGGGGCTTCGACACTGAAGCTTTCTTT. Protein: CASRELGGFDTEAFF.

The genes are TRBV20-1 and TRBJ2-4; D ambiguous. V was pared by 5 bases and J by 0 bases, with 8 bases between. Germline-derived CDR1 and CDR2 are DFQATT and SNEGSKA (reference sequence). The CDR3 runs to 13 residues. CDR3 residues: CSAVRVAKNIQYF. CDR3 sequence (DNA): TGCAGTGCTGTTCGGGTAGCCAAAAACATTCAGTACTTC.

Note on this clonotype: A much larger clone differs from this one at a single base, so this may be a read error. The V call is TRBV28, the J call TRBJ1-2; no clear D. This CDR3 spans 17 amino acids. The germline gives CDR1 MDHEN, CDR2 SYDVKM. The CDR3 nucleotides read TGTGCCGGCAGTCCCCTTATTCACAAGGGCCCGGACTATGGCTACACCTTC. Translated: CAGSPLIHKGPDYGYTF.

The chain joins TRBV20-1 to TRBJ1-4, with 7 bases aligning to TRBD1. Trimming removed 3 bases from V and 10 bases from J; junction bases left unmatched: 11. This CDR3 has 14 amino acids. Germline V CDR1 and CDR2: DFQATT, SNEGSKA (reference sequence). DNA of the CDR3: TGCAGTGCTAGGGCCGGGACAGTAGATCGAAAACTGTTTTTT. Protein sequence: CSARAGTVDRKLFF.

The sample holds a few counts of this clonotype. This rearrangement joins TRBV7-9 to TRBJ1-1, with 7 positions matching TRBD1. The ends lost 4 bases at V and 0 bases at J; junction bases unmatched: 5. Germline V gene lookup returns CDR1 SEHNR and CDR2 FQNEAQ (reference sequence). The CDR3 spans 15 residues. The DNA of the CDR3 is TGTGCCAGCAGCTCCTACAGGGGTATGAACACTGAAGCTTTCTTT. Its translation is CASSSYRGMNTEAFF.

Remarks on this clonotype: A read error may explain this, as a much larger clone is one base away. This chain connects TRBV15 to TRBJ2-7; D not certain. The CDR3 is 13 residues long. Germline V lookup: CDR1 LNHNV, CDR2 YYDKDF (reference sequence). The V end lost 7 bases, the J end lost 7 bases, and 17 bases lay between the germline ends. This chain's CDR3 is CATKRADANEQYF. The CDR3 DNA reads TGTGCCACCAAAAGGGCGGACGCCAATGAGCAGTACTTC.

This clonotype was observed at least ten times. J is TRBJ2-1 and V is TRBV28; TRBD2 matches at 12 bases. The J segment lost 4 bases and the V segment lost 5 bases, leaving 6 bases of the junction unmatched. Germline values: CDR1 MDHEN, CDR2 SYDVKM. The length of the CDR3 is 16 residues. The CDR3 DNA follows: TGTGCCAGCAGTCCTGGACTAGCGGGAAGATACAATGAGCAGTTCTTC. It specifies CASSPGLAGRYNEQFF.

This chain links TRBV6-5 with TRBJ2-1, with TRBD2 matching over 7 bases. This CDR3 has 13 residues. J lost 8 bases, V lost 5 bases, and 6 bases had no gene match. Germline V lookup: CDR1 MNHEY, CDR2 SVGAGI. The CDR3 DNA is TGTGCCAGCAGTATCGAGCGGGGAGATGAGCAGTTCTTC. Translated: CASSIERGDEQFF.

In nucleotides, the CDR3 is TGCGCCAGTTCGCCGAGAGGGACTGAAGCTTTCTTT. Protein: CASSPRGTEAFF. This chain connects TRBV5-1 to TRBJ1-1; D not resolved. The CDR3 is 12 residues long. Trimming took off 8 bases at V and 5 bases at J, with 13 bases between the two ends. The germline CDR1 and CDR2 sequences are SGHRS and YFSETQ.

Turning to this clonotype: This may arise from a read error, as a much more abundant clone is one base away. J is TRBJ2-7 and V is TRBV12-3 or TRBV12-4; TRBD1 is a possible D gene (6 bases). The CDR3 contains 15 residues. With 1 base removed from V and 10 bases from J, the gap between germline ends came to 20 bases. The CDR3 region is CASSLGEGRTEAQYF. CDR3 nucleotide sequence: TGTGCCAGCAGTTTAGGAGAGGGCAGGACAGAGGCCCAGTACTTC.

This clonotype turned up a few times. This rearrangement joins TRBV7-9 to TRBJ2-5; no reliable D call. V lost 4 bases to trimming and J lost 4 bases, with 13 bases between them. CDR1 and CDR2 from the germline V gene are SEHNR and FQNEAQ (reference sequence). CDR3 size: 14 residues. CDR3 nucleotides: TGTGCCAGCAGCTCGCCCGGTCACGGAGAGACCCAGTACTTC. Residues: CASSSPGHGETQYF. Based on the CDR3 plus reference TRBV7-9 and TRBJ2-5, the full variable domain is DTGVSQNPRHKITKRGQNVTFRCDPISEHNRLYWYRQTLGQGPEFLTYFQNEAQLEKSRLLSDRFSAERPKGSFSTLEIQRTEQGDSAMYLCASSSPGHGETQYFGPGTRLLVL.

V gene TRBV24-1 combines with J gene TRBJ2-6; 10 positions match TRBD1. Losses at the gene ends were 4 bases for V and 0 bases for J; bases not matched to a gene: 2. The CDR3 sequence is 17 residues long. CDR1 is KGHDR and CDR2 is SFDVKD in the germline V gene. The CDR3 DNA is TGTGCCACCAGTGAGACAGGGGGCGACTCTGGGGCCAACGTCCTGACTTTC. It encodes CATSETGGDSGANVLTF.